The clone carrying this T cell receptor (beta chain) was seen only once. This record comes from a study of blood T cell repertoires in COVID-19. Per the germline V gene, CDR1 is LGHDT and CDR2 is YNNKEL (reference sequence). The length of the CDR3 is 15 residues. The ends lost 0 bases at V and 3 bases at J; junction bases unmatched: 4. In the source study's methods: Reference gene primer amplification gave nucleated cell count estimates. Sequencing was performed with immunoSEQ multiplex PCR; in TCRdb, only in-frame clones are kept and a portion is missing. Clone size and V and J calls were adopted from that table, with D and trimming inferred from the DNA. Of 87,000 or so clones in the sample, around four fifths were seen once.

The chain couples TRBV3-1 (or the pseudogene TRBV3-2) to TRBJ1-1, with 7 bases identical to TRBD1. This receptor was obtained from a woman in her seventies with acute or convalescent COVID-19. The sample consisted of peripheral blood. The CDR3 sequence is CASSQEKGAHTEAFF. CDR3 nucleotides: TGTGCCAGCAGCCAAGAAAAGGGGGCCCACACTGAAGCTTTCTTT.